The text below deals with one TCR beta chain. Its recognized antigen is unknown. Base qualities are not at hand, and no much larger clone is one base apart. The immunoSEQ Assay, a bias-controlled multiplex PCR, was used to amplify TCRbeta CDR3 regions from genomic DNA. In the original analysis: The number of nucleated cells in each sample was estimated by amplification of reference gene primers within the assay. To quantify the absolute abundance of each unique TCRbeta CDR3 rearrangement, sequence reads were collapsed and filtered. Productive Simpson clonality was computed per sample as the square root of Simpson's diversity index over productive rearrangements. This is the immuneACCESS table as TCRdb keeps it, with only in-frame sequences that have V and J called. A part of the clones is gone; compared with another copy, unresolved V genes explain less than half, and the rest is unexplained. V and J calls and clone size are as listed in that table; D and trimming were resolved from the DNA. Here the sample has about 270,000 clones; approximately 91% occur a single time. The leading ten clones occupy 2.3% of the sample.

The source of the sample is a study of blood T cell repertoires in COVID-19 (dated by TCRdb to 2019 to 2021). General notes on the study: Samples from collaborators originated in the United States, Italy and Spain and spanned both the acute and convalescent phases of COVID-19. Where HLA class I and class II types were available, the types were taken from metadata supplied by the sample provider, not from assay-based typing. Sample metadata almost always included a de-identified subject ID, COVID-19 status, age in years and sex. The repertoires were released in a freely available public database meant as a resource for research on the immune response to SARS-CoV-2. Subjects who had been exposed to COVID-19, were actively infected with it, or had recovered from it provided the deeply sampled blood TCRbeta repertoires that made up the dataset. The samples were drawn from two sources: the first 160 participants of the ongoing ImmuneRACE study, and some 1,300 subjects contributed by 6 global collaborators. The prospective study material was composed of cDNA or gDNA derived from T cells, B-cell-depleted T cells, or PBMCs.

The germline V gene gives CDR1 as KGHDR and CDR2 as SFDVKD. Spanning cysteine to phenylalanine, the CDR3 consists of 16 amino acids. Of the read, only the CDR3 DNA is kept; its 48 bases are in frame from base 1. V is pruned by 5 bases and J by 5 bases, leaving 8 bases of the junction without a gene match. Overall study outcomes, separate from this receptor: How much clinical and demographic metadata was included differed by source and by participant, and the metadata was provided uncurated.

Enrolling through a virtual design, the prospective study's participants ranged in age from about 18 to 100 years and lived across 24 United States geographic areas. To assign participants to cohorts, the prospective study relied on clinical history that participants themselves reported in a screening survey and a study questionnaire. Each participant in the prospective study had whole blood, serum and a nasopharyngeal or oropharyngeal swab collected by mobile phlebotomists. Over an approximately 2-month period, participants in the prospective study had the option of providing additional blood draws and questionnaires. Before DNA extraction, prospective study blood samples were shipped either frozen or at room temperature.

The origin of this receptor is a middle-aged woman with acute COVID-19. The source material was PBMCs or T cells enriched from blood (not recorded which). The receptor chain draws on TRBV24-1 and TRBJ2-5; 12 bases in between match TRBD2. The CDR3 is CATSAFLAGGRETQYF. The sequenced DNA: TGTGCCACCAGTGCCTTCCTAGCGGGGGGGCGGGAGACCCAGTACTTC.